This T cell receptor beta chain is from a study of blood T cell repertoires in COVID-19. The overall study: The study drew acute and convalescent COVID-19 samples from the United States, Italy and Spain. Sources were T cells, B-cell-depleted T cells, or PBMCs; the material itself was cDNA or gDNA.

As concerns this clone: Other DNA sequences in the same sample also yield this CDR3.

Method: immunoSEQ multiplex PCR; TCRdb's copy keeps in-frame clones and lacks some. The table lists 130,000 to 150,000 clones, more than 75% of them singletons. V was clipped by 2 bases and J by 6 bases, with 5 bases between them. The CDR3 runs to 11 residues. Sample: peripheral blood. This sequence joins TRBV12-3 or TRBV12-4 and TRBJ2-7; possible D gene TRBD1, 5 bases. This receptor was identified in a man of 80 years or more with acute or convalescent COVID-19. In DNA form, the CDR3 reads TGTGCCAGCAGTTTAAGGGGCGAGCAGTACTTC. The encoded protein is CASSLRGEQYF.